The rows below give T cell receptor beta chains drawn from one sample of a study of cytomegalovirus exposure and HLA in healthy donors. Profiling relied on immunoSEQ multiplex PCR, and the TCRdb table lists in-frame clones only, not all of them. The sample has some 250,000 clones, 85% to 90% seen once; the top ten hold more than 0.35%. The sequenced sample was PBMCs. The receptor source for this set is a woman aged 18-35 years in good health and CMV-seronegative. Each CDR3 is given with its conserved first and last residue. D genes are given only for firm matches. For some rows the clone size is stated as once, few or many, or as a class when expanded; others skip it.

D | size | length | J | V | DNA | CDR3
TRBD1 | NA | 13 | TRBJ1-2 | TRBV27 | TGTGCCAGCAGTTTAGGACAGGGCGGCGGCTACACCTTC | CASSLGQGGGYTF
NA | NA | 14 | TRBJ2-5 | TRBV5-1 | TGCGCCAGCAGCCCCGGGATTTTCCAAGAGACCCAGTACTTC | CASSPGIFQETQYF
NA | NA | 16 | TRBJ1-5 | TRBV4-1 | TGCGCCAGCAGCCAAGATCGGGGGGCGGCGGGTCAGCCCCAGCATTTT | CASSQDRGAAGQPQHF
TRBD1 | NA | 15 | TRBJ1-2 | TRBV6-6 | TGTGCCAGCAGTCGGGACAGGGCGATTGGTGACGACTACACCTTC | CASSRDRAIGDDYTF
TRBD1 | NA | 15 | TRBJ2-5 | TRBV5-6 | TGTGCCAGCAGCCCAGGACAGGGGCTTGGAGAGACCCAGTACTTC | CASSPGQGLGETQYF
TRBD1 | NA | 15 | TRBJ2-1 | TRBV10-3 | TGTGCCATCAGCGAAACAGGGGAGAGGAGCAATGAGCAGTTCTTC | CAISETGERSNEQFF
TRBD1 | NA | 14 | TRBJ1-1 | TRBV9 | TGTGCCAGCAGCGTAGCTACAGGGGGGACTGAAGCTTTCTTT | CASSVATGGTEAFF
TRBD2 | NA | 17 | TRBJ2-1 | TRBV5-4 | TGTGCCAGCAGCTTGTTTCCGCGGGGGGGCACCCACAATGAGCAGTTCTTC | CASSLFPRGGTHNEQFF
NA | NA | 13 | TRBJ2-1 | TRBV13 | TGTGCCAGCAGCCCCCAGGACAGCAATGAGCAGTTCTTC | CASSPQDSNEQFF
TRBD1 | NA | 12 | TRBJ1-1 | TRBV10-2 | TGCGCCAGCAGTGGGGACAGCTATGAAGCTTTCTTT | CASSGDSYEAFF
TRBD1 | NA | 17 | TRBJ1-5 | TRBV28 | TGTGCCAGCAGTCCGGGACAGGGGGCGGGAGGCAATCAGCCCCAGCATTTT | CASSPGQGAGGNQPQHF
TRBD2 | NA | 15 | TRBJ2-1 | TRBV10-3 | TGTGCCATCAGCCCTAGCGGGGGCCTCGACAATGAGCAGTTCTTC | CAISPSGGLDNEQFF
TRBD2 | NA | 16 | TRBJ2-3 | TRBV18 | TGTGCCAGCTCACCCTCAGGACTAGCGGGCCCAGATACGCAGTATTTT | CASSPSGLAGPDTQYF
TRBD1 | NA | 16 | TRBJ1-5 | TRBV30 | TGTGCCTGGAATAATGGGGACAGGGGAGGCAATCAGCCCCAGCATTTT | CAWNNGDRGGNQPQHF
TRBD1 | NA | 14 | TRBJ2-7 | TRBV5-8 | TGTGCCAACGCCAGACAGGGGGTGACCTACGAGCAGTACTTC | CANARQGVTYEQYF
NA | few | 13 | TRBJ1-1 | TRBV7-2 | TGTGCCAGCAGCCCCCTTCCGGACACTGAAGCTTTCTTT | CASSPLPDTEAFF
NA | NA | 13 | TRBJ1-3 | TRBV28 | TGTGCCAGCAGACAGAGTTCTGGAAACACCATATATTTT | CASRQSSGNTIYF
NA | many | 13 | TRBJ2-3 | TRBV11-3 | TGTGCCAGCAGCTTAGCAGGGGCAGATACGCAGTATTTT | CASSLAGADTQYF
NA | NA | 15 | TRBJ1-5 | TRBV7-2 | TGTGCCAGCAGCTTAGCGTGGAGCAGCAATCAGCCCCAGCATTTT | CASSLAWSSNQPQHF
NA | NA | 16 | TRBJ2-1 | TRBV9 | TGTGCCAGCAGCGTAGGTGGAAGGGGGAGGGTCAATGAGCAGTTCTTC | CASSVGGRGRVNEQFF
TRBD1 | NA | 15 | TRBJ2-7 | TRBV4-3 | TGCGCCAGCAGCCAAGAGGACAGGTCGAACTACGAGCAGTACTTC | CASSQEDRSNYEQYF
TRBD1 | NA | 14 | TRBJ2-7 | TRBV5-6 | TGTGCCAGCAGCCGACAGGGTCTGAACCACGAGCAGTACTTC | CASSRQGLNHEQYF
TRBD1 | NA | 14 | TRBJ1-1 | TRBV7-9 | TGTGCCAGCAGGTTAGGGGGCCTGAACACTGAAGCTTTCTTT | CASRLGGLNTEAFF
TRBD2 | once | 16 | TRBJ2-7 | TRBV2 | TGTGCCAGCAAGGTGTCTAGCGGGGGGGTTGACTACGAGCAGTACTTC | CASKVSSGGVDYEQYF
NA | NA | 13 | TRBJ2-5 | TRBV2 | TGTGCCAGCAGGGACAACTACCAAGAGACCCAGTACTTC | CASRDNYQETQYF
NA | NA | 15 | TRBJ1-6 | TRBV27 | TGTGCCAGCAGTTTTCAGGGCACCTATAATTCACCCCTCCACTTT | CASSFQGTYNSPLHF
NA | NA | 15 | TRBJ1-5 | TRBV28 | TGTGCCAGCAGTTTCCTCGACAGGTCGTCTCAGCCCCAGCATTTT | CASSFLDRSSQPQHF
TRBD1 | NA | 12 | TRBJ1-3 | TRBV18 | TGTGCCAGCTCATCAGACAGGGACACCATATATTTT | CASSSDRDTIYF
NA | NA | 11 | TRBJ2-5 | TRBV4-1 | TGCGCCAGCATCCGCCGCTGCGACCAGTACTTC | CASIRRCDQYF
TRBD1 | NA | 15 | TRBJ1-1 | TRBV27 | TGTGCCAGTCGTCCCGGGACAGGGGGAGGAACTGAAGCTTTCTTT | CASRPGTGGGTEAFF